This T cell receptor beta chain emerged from a study of blood T cell repertoires in COVID-19. Study context: Samples came from the United States, Italy and Spain, spanning acute and convalescent COVID-19. Nucleic acid was either cDNA or gDNA, and it came from T cells, B-cell-depleted T cells, or PBMCs.

How the authors handled the data: Nucleated cell number was recorded as an estimate derived from reference gene primer amplification. Clones were read by immunoSEQ multiplex PCR, and TCRdb kept only the in-frame ones, dropping some. The V and J calls and clone size were taken over from that table, and D and trimming were inferred from the DNA. Of 100,000 to 150,000 clones in the sample, around 80% are singletons; the top ten hold about 6%. V dropped 5 bases and J dropped 3 bases, with 10 bases sitting between them. CDR1 and CDR2 (germline): KGHDR, SFDVKD. This CDR3 is built from 14 residues. The clonotype originates from an elderly man with active or convalescent COVID-19. The specimen sequenced was peripheral blood. This sequence joins TRBV24-1 and TRBJ1-5; TRBD1 is a possible D gene (5 bases). This CDR3 reads CATSAGGYNQPQHF. The CDR3 DNA reads as TGTGCCACCAGTGCGGGGGGGTACAATCAGCCCCAGCATTTT.